This T cell receptor (beta chain) derives from a study of blood T cell repertoires in COVID-19. Study-wide context: There were acute and convalescent COVID-19 samples, and they came from the United States, Italy and Spain. T cells, B-cell-depleted T cells, or PBMCs supplied cDNA or gDNA.

Trimming took 9 bases from V and 9 from J; bases not matched to a gene: 10. CDR1 is LNHDA and CDR2 is SQIVND in the germline V gene (reference sequence). The CDR3 has 15 residues. Original handling: Amplification of reference gene primers provided the estimated nucleated cell counts. The protocol was immunoSEQ multiplex PCR, while the TCRdb copy is restricted to in-frame clones and leaves out a portion. That table furnishes V, J and clone size, whereas the DNA furnished D and trimming. The sample yields tens of thousands of clones, more than 70% seen once. The specimen was peripheral blood. This receptor was identified in a human donor in a cohort sampled during active COVID-19. The chain combines TRBV19 with TRBJ2-1; TRBD2 agrees at 14 bases. CDR3 nucleotide sequence: TGTGCCAGCGGGACTAGCGGGGGTTTGTCGGGTGAGCAGTTCTTC. It is translated as CASGTSGGLSGEQFF.